The 30 T cell receptor beta chains in this list originate from one sample, sequenced in a study of blood T cell repertoires in COVID-19. Data came from immunoSEQ multiplex PCR; TCRdb stores just in-frame clones and leaves some out. The data hold 45,000 or so clones, with about 87% observed a single time. The sequenced sample was peripheral blood. The receptors come from a man aged 40-49 years with COVID-19, enrolled during active disease.

This clone was seen a handful of times. The chain employs TRBV5-4 and TRBJ2-3, with TRBD1 as a possible D gene (6 bases). The V gene lost 1 base and the J gene lost 1 base, with 10 bases spanning the gap. Germline CDR1 and CDR2: SGHNT and YYREEE (reference sequence). The CDR3 consists of 15 residues. The CDR3 region is CASSLYRVGTDTQYF. CDR3 nucleotides: TGTGCCAGCAGCTTGTACAGGGTGGGCACAGATACGCAGTATTTT.

The chain joins TRBV5-1 to TRBJ2-7; possibly TRBD1 for D (7 bases). Trimming took off 2 bases at V and 5 bases at J, with 14 bases between the two ends. Germline values: CDR1 SGHRS, CDR2 YFSETQ. The CDR3 is 14 residues long. CDR3 DNA: TGCGCCAGCAGCTTCGGCAGGGGGGTAGACGAGCAGTACTTC. This gives the protein CASSFGRGVDEQYF.

This clone was detected only once. The chain uses TRBV27 and TRBJ1-2, with D possibly TRBD1 on 6 matching bases. The V end lost 5 bases, the J end lost 5 bases, and 9 bases lay between the germline ends. Germline CDR1 and CDR2: MNHEY and SMNVEV (reference sequence). CDR3 length equals 12 residues. CDR3 DNA sequence: TGTGCCAGCAGTCAACAGGGATATGGCTACACCTTC. Amino acid sequence: CASSQQGYGYTF.

The chain carries TRBV5-4 and TRBJ2-4; D remains unclear. V lost 4 bases and J 2 bases, leaving 19 bases between the germline ends. CDR1 is SGHNT and CDR2 is YYREEE in the germline V gene (reference sequence). The CDR3 spans 17 residues. CDR3 sequence: CASSGQAPQGTKNIQYF. CDR3 nucleotides: TGTGCCAGCAGCGGCCAGGCGCCCCAAGGTACCAAAAACATTCAGTACTTC.

This chain links TRBV27 with TRBJ1-5; D gene ambiguous. The CDR3 is made up of 14 amino acids. Trimming shortened V by 1 base and J by 1 base, and 5 bases separated the two germline ends. Germline-derived CDR1 and CDR2 are MNHEY and SMNVEV (reference sequence). The CDR3 coding sequence is TGTGCCAGCAGTTTATACAGCAGCAATCAGCCCCAGCATTTT. Translated, it gives CASSLYSSNQPQHF.

The chain uses TRBV27 and TRBJ2-2; 10 bases are a match to TRBD1. Germline-derived CDR1 and CDR2 are MNHEY and SMNVEV (reference sequence). CDR3 length equals 20 residues. V was clipped by 4 bases and J by 7 bases; unmatched bases: 21. The CDR3 reads CASSSKAVDRGGAVGGELFF. The CDR3 DNA follows: TGTGCCAGCAGTTCAAAAGCCGTGGACAGGGGGGGAGCTGTCGGCGGGGAGCTGTTTTTT.

This clone was picked up one time. V gene TRBV5-6 combines with J gene TRBJ2-7; no reliable D call. V lost 2 bases and J lost 5, with 14 bases in between. The CDR3 runs to 14 residues. Germline-derived CDR1 and CDR2 are SGHDT and YYEEEE. The CDR3 DNA follows: TGTGCCAGCAGCTTTCCCCCAGAGGTGAACGAGCAGTACTTC. This sequence encodes CASSFPPEVNEQYF.

CDR3 residues: CASSRDPSSYNEQFF. CDR3 DNA sequence: TGTGCCAGCAGCCGAGATCCAAGCTCCTACAATGAGCAGTTCTTC. The rearrangement uses TRBV7-9 and TRBJ2-1; D is uncertain. The CDR3 is made up of 15 amino acids. V was clipped by 5 bases and J by 0 bases, with 11 bases between them. Germline V CDR1 and CDR2: SEHNR, FQNEAQ (reference sequence).

The genes are TRBV27 and TRBJ2-7; TRBD1 matches 10 bases. The CDR3 has 15 residues. The germline gives CDR1 MNHEY, CDR2 SMNVEV (reference sequence). V dropped 0 bases and J dropped 3; count of bases not matched to a gene: 2. CDR3 in amino acids: CASSLSWTGGYEQYF. In DNA, the CDR3 is TGTGCCAGCAGTTTATCGTGGACAGGGGGCTACGAGCAGTACTTC.

The table lists this clone with a count of one. The chain uses TRBV25-1 and TRBJ2-5; D not resolved. Per germline, CDR1 MGHDK and CDR2 SYGVNS. V was cut by 5 bases and J by 3 bases, with 4 bases left in between. This CDR3 comprises 11 residues. The CDR3 DNA is TGTGCCAGCAGTTTAAAAGAGACCCAGTACTTC. It yields the protein CASSLKETQYF. The full variable domain, its missing parts supplied by reference TRBV25-1 and TRBJ2-5, is EADIYQTPRYLVIGTGKKITLECSQTMGHDKMYWYQQDPGMELHLIHYSYGVNSTEKGDLSSESTVSRIRTEHFPLTLESARPSHTSQYLCASSLKETQYFGPGTRLLVL.

CDR3 protein: CASSLKVREGSSYEQYF. CDR3 in DNA: TGTGCCAGCAGTTTAAAGGTCCGGGAGGGTAGCTCCTACGAGCAGTACTTC. The V gene is TRBV27, the J gene TRBJ2-7; 8 nucleotides align to TRBD2. V was clipped by 2 bases and J by 0 bases; unmatched bases: 9. CDR3 length: 17 residues. CDR1 and CDR2 from the germline V gene are MNHEY and SMNVEV (reference sequence).

The chain links TRBV2 to TRBJ1-2; the D gene is possibly TRBD1 (6 bases). The germline V gene encodes CDR1 SNHLY and CDR2 FYNNEI. The CDR3 has 14 amino acids. V lost 5 bases to trimming and J lost 4 bases, with 14 bases between them. The CDR3: CASSLQGLGYGYTF. CDR3 in DNA: TGTGCCAGCAGTTTACAGGGTCTAGGCTATGGCTACACCTTC. Based on the CDR3 plus reference TRBV2 and TRBJ1-2, the full variable domain is EPEVTQTPSHQVTQMGQEVILRCVPISNHLYFYWYRQILGQKVEFLVSFYNNEISEKSEIFDDQFSVERPDGSNFTLKIRSTKLEDSAMYFCASSLQGLGYGYTFGSGTRLTVV.

The chain links TRBV14 to TRBJ2-1; 7 bases match TRBD1. The junction had 5 bases not matched to a gene; V was cut back by 1 base and J by 5 bases. CDR1 SGHDN and CDR2 FVKESK come from the germline V gene. CDR3 length equals 15 residues. The CDR3 DNA is TGTGCCAGCAGCCAAGTAACCCAGGGGGACAATGAGCAGTTCTTC. This gives the protein CASSQVTQGDNEQFF.

This chain's CDR3 is CASRSQSGANVLTF. For the CDR3, the DNA is TGTGCCAGTAGAAGTCAGTCTGGGGCCAACGTCCTGACTTTC. This chain uses TRBV19 with TRBJ2-6; D gene unclear. CDR1 and CDR2 (germline): LNHDA, SQIVND (reference sequence). This CDR3 has 14 residues. V was pared by 6 bases and J by 1 base, with 7 bases between. Using reference TRBV19 and TRBJ2-6 for the parts outside the CDR3, the full variable domain is DGGITQSPKYLFRKEGQNVTLSCEQNLNHDAMYWYRQDPGQGLRLIYYSQIVNDFQKGDIAEGYSVSREKKESFPLTVTSAQKNPTAFYLCASRSQSGANVLTFGAGSRLTVL.

The chain recombines TRBV19 with TRBJ2-2; TRBD1 might be the D (5 bases). Germline V gene lookup returns CDR1 LNHDA and CDR2 SQIVND (reference sequence). The V end lost 2 bases, the J end lost 6 bases, and 13 bases lay between the germline ends. CDR3 size: 15 residues. DNA for the CDR3: TGTGCCAGTAGTATACTGCAGGGAAGAGCCGGGGAGCTGTTTTTT. Encoded protein: CASSILQGRAGELFF.

CDR3 coding DNA: TGTGCCAGCAGCGTAGGGACAGCTTCTAGCAATCAGCCCCAGCATTTT. It codes for CASSVGTASSNQPQHF. This chain joins TRBV7-8 and TRBJ1-5; the match to TRBD1 covers 7 bases. Per germline, CDR1 SGHVS and CDR2 FQNEAQ. The V segment lost 5 bases and the J segment 0 bases; nucleotides outside the gene matches: 7. The CDR3 length is 16 residues.

The chain uses TRBV6-5 and TRBJ1-3, with 7 nucleotides matching TRBD1. This CDR3 spans 14 amino acids. Germline values: CDR1 MNHEY, CDR2 SVGAGI. J was trimmed by 4 bases and V by 6 bases; bases with no gene match: 6. The CDR3 coding sequence is TGTGCCAGCAGAGTGACAGGGTCAGGAAACACCATATATTTT. It is translated as CASRVTGSGNTIYF.

This chain connects TRBV19 to TRBJ2-2; D remains unclear. Germline CDR1 LNHDA, CDR2 SQIVND (reference sequence). Trimming left V 3 bases short and J 6 bases short, with 8 bases between. The CDR3 spans 13 residues. In DNA, the CDR3 is TGTGCCAGTAGTATTGGTCTAGCCGGGGAGCTGTTTTTT. It translates to CASSIGLAGELFF.

The chain combines TRBV12-3 or TRBV12-4 with TRBJ2-7; 7 nucleotides agree with TRBD1. V lost 6 bases to trimming and J lost 7 bases; unmatched junction nucleotides: 9. The CDR3 contains 13 residues. CDR3 region: CASSPGGFDEQYF. CDR3 DNA sequence: TGTGCCAGCAGCCCAGGGGGATTCGATGAGCAGTACTTC.

This CDR3 is CASSLESGFNTGELFF. CDR3 nucleotides: TGCGCCAGCAGCTTGGAATCAGGATTCAACACCGGGGAGCTGTTTTTT. The rearrangement uses TRBV5-1 and TRBJ2-2; D gene ambiguous. Trimming pared 0 bases from V and 2 bases from J, leaving 11 bases between. This CDR3 contains 16 residues. CDR1 is SGHRS and CDR2 is YFSETQ in the germline V gene.

V and J are TRBV27 and TRBJ2-1; weak D call: TRBD2 (7 bases). Trimming stripped 4 bases from V and 0 bases from J, with 13 bases between. The germline CDR1 and CDR2 sequences are MNHEY and SMNVEV (reference sequence). CDR3 length: 16 amino acids. CDR3 sequence: CASSYREDSSYNEQFF. In DNA, the CDR3 is TGTGCCAGCAGTTATCGGGAGGACAGCTCCTACAATGAGCAGTTCTTC.

The V call is TRBV19, the J call TRBJ1-3, with TRBD1 identical over 8 bases. J was trimmed by 3 bases and V by 8 bases; bases with no gene match: 6. This CDR3 has 14 amino acids. Per germline, CDR1 LNHDA and CDR2 SQIVND (reference sequence). The CDR3 DNA reads as TGTGCCAGTCGACAGGGGCTCGGTGGAAACACCATATATTTT. It codes for CASRQGLGGNTIYF.

This clone has only one observation. This chain links TRBV5-1 with TRBJ2-3, with TRBD2 identical over 9 bases. The CDR3 extends over 18 amino acids. V dropped 3 bases and J dropped 3; count of bases not matched to a gene: 14. Germline lookup yields CDR1 SGHRS and CDR2 YFSETQ. The chain's CDR3 is CASSSPGGGALTTDTQYF. In nucleotides, the CDR3 is TGCGCCAGCAGCTCCCCTGGCGGGGGGGCCTTGACGACAGATACGCAGTATTTT.

This clone was observed a single time. DNA for the CDR3: TGTGCCAGCAGCCATGGCGGGGGAGTCGACGAGCAGTACTTC. It translates to CASSHGGGVDEQYF. J is TRBJ2-7 and V is TRBV3-1 (or the pseudogene TRBV3-2); the match to TRBD2 covers 7 bases. Losses at the gene ends were 3 bases for V and 5 bases for J; bases not matched to a gene: 7. Germline V CDR1 and CDR2: LGHDT, YNNKEL (reference sequence). There are 14 residues in the CDR3.

This chain connects TRBV28 to TRBJ1-6; a possible D gene is TRBD1 (5 bases). The CDR3 loop spans 17 amino acids. Trimming shortened V by 3 bases and J by 7 bases, and 19 bases separated the two germline ends. Germline V gene sequence: CDR1 MDHEN, CDR2 SYDVKM. As DNA, the CDR3 is TGTGCCAGCAGTTTTGAGACAAGTGGGGGGTCGAATTCACCCCTCCACTTT. It specifies CASSFETSGGSNSPLHF.

V gene TRBV7-9 combines with J gene TRBJ2-5; tentative D call: TRBD1 (6 bases). The CDR3 loop spans 15 amino acids. V was pared by 5 bases and J by 3 bases, with 16 bases between. Germline CDR1 and CDR2: SEHNR and FQNEAQ (reference sequence). The CDR3 nucleotides read TGTGCCAGCAGCCTGGACCCGCGGACAGAAGAGACCCAGTACTTC. Its translation: CASSLDPRTEETQYF.

The V and J genes are TRBV4-1 and TRBJ1-6; weak D call: TRBD1 (5 bases). The CDR3 sequence is 16 residues long. V dropped 0 bases and J dropped 7 bases, with 13 bases sitting between them. Germline loops: CDR1 MGHRA, CDR2 YSYEKL. The CDR3 nucleotides read TGCGCCAGCAGCCAAGATCGTAGGGGAGGAAATTCACCCCTCCACTTT. Translated: CASSQDRRGGNSPLHF.

The rearrangement joins TRBV30 to TRBJ2-7; TRBD2 matches 7 bases. The germline CDR1 and CDR2 sequences are GTSNPN and SVGIG (reference sequence). CDR3 length: 17 residues. J lost 4 bases, V lost 3 bases, and 18 bases had no gene match. As DNA, the CDR3 is TGTGCCTGGAGGCCTGGAAAGTTTGGCGGGAGTTTTTACGAGCAGTACTTC. It encodes CAWRPGKFGGSFYEQYF. Using reference TRBV30 and TRBJ2-7 for the parts outside the CDR3, the full variable domain is SQTIHQWPATLVQPVGSPLSLECTVEGTSNPNLYWYRQAAGRGLQLLFYSVGIGQISSEVPQNLSASRPQDRQFILSSKKLLLSDSGFYLCAWRPGKFGGSFYEQYFGPGTRLTVT.

The chain carries TRBV7-6 and TRBJ2-2, with 7 bases that match TRBD2. Trimming at V came to 5 bases and at J to 4 bases, leaving 10 bases not matched to a gene. This CDR3 has 16 amino acids. Germline V gene sequence: CDR1 SGHVS, CDR2 FNYEAQ. The CDR3 spells CASSPRAGAGTGELFF. The CDR3 nucleotides are TGTGCCAGCAGCCCAAGGGCGGGAGCCGGCACCGGGGAGCTGTTTTTT.

This chain connects TRBV5-5 to TRBJ2-3; D may be TRBD2 (6 bases). The CDR3 is 15 amino acids. Germline CDR1 reads SGHKS; CDR2 reads YYEKEE (reference sequence). Trimming left V 0 bases short and J 1 base short, with 9 bases between. The CDR3 bases are TGTGCCAGCAGCTTGGCCGGGAGACGCACAGATACGCAGTATTTT. Translated, it gives CASSLAGRRTDTQYF.